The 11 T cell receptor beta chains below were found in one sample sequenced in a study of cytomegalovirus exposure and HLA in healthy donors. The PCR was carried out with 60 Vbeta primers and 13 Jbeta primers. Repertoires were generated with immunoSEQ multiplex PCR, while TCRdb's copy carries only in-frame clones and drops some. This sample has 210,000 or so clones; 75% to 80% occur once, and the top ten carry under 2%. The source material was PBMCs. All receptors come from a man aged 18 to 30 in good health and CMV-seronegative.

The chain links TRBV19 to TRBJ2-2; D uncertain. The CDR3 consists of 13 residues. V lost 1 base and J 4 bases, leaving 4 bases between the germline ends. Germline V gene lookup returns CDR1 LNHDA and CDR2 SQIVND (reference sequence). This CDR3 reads CASSIAFTGELFF. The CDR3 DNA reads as TGTGCCAGTAGTATAGCCTTCACCGGGGAGCTGTTTTTT.

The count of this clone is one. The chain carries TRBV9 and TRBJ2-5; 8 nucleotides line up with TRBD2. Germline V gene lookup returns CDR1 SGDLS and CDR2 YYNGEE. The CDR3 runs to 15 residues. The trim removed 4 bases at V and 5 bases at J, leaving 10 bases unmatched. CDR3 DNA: TGTGCCAGCAGCATCCGGGAGGGGCGGGTGGAGACCCAGTACTTC. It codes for CASSIREGRVETQYF.

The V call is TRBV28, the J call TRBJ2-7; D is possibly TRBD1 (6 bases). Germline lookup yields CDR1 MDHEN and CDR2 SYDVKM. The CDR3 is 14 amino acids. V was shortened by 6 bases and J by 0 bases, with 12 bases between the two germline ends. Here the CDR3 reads CASSPQGTSYEQYF. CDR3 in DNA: TGTGCCAGCAGCCCCCAGGGGACCTCCTACGAGCAGTACTTC. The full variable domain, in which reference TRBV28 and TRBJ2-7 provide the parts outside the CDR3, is DVKVTQSSRYLVKRTGEKVFLECVQDMDHENMFWYRQDPGLGLRLIYFSYDVKMKEKGDIPEGYSVSREKKERFSLILESASTNQTSMYLCASSPQGTSYEQYFGPGTRLTVT.

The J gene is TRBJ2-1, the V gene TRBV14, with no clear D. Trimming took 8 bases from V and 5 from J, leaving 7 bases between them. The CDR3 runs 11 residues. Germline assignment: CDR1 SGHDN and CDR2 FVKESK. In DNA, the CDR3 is TGTGCCAGCGGAGTTCACAATGAGCAGTTCTTC. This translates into CASGVHNEQFF. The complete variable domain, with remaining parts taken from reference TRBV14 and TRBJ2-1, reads EAGVTQFPSHSVIEKGQTVTLRCDPISGHDNLYWYRRVMGKEIKFLLHFVKESKQDESGMPNNRFLAERTGGTYSTLKVQPAELEDSGVYFCASGVHNEQFFGPGTRLTVL.

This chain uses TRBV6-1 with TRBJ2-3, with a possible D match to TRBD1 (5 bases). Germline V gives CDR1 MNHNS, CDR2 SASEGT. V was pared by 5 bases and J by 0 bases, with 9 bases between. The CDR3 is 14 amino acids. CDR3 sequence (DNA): TGTGCCAGCAGTACCCGACAGAGCACAGATACGCAGTATTTT. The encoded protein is CASSTRQSTDTQYF.

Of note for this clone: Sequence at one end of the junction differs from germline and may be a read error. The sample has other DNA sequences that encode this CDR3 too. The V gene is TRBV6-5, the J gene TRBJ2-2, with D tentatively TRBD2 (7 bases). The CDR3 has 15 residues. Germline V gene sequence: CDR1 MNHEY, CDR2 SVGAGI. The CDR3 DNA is TGTGCCAGCAGTGGCCGGGGGGCCAGCACCGGGGAGCTGTTTTTC. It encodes CASSGRGASTGELFF.

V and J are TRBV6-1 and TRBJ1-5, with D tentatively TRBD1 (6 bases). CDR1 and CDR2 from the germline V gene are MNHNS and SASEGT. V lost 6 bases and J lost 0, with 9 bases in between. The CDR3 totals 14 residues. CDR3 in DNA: TGTGCCAGCAGCGGACAGAATAGCAATCAGCCCCAGCATTTT. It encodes CASSGQNSNQPQHF.

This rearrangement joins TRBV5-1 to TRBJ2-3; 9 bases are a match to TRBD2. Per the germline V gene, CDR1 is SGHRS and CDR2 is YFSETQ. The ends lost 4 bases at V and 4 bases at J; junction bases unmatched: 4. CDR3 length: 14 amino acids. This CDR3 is CASSGGLAPDTQYF. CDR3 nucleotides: TGCGCCAGCAGCGGGGGACTAGCCCCAGATACGCAGTATTTT.

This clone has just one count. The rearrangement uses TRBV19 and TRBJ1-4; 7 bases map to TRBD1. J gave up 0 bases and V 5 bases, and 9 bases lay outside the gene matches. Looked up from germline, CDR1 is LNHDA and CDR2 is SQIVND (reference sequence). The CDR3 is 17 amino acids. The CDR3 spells CASSPGTDHPTNEKLFF. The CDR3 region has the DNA TGTGCCAGTAGTCCGGGGACAGATCACCCAACTAATGAAAAACTGTTTTTT.

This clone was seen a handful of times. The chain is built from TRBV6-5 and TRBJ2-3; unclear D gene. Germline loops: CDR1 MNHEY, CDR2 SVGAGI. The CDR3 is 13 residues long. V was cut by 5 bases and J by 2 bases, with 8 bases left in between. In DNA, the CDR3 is TGTGCCAGCAGTCTATTCCCCACAGATACGCAGTATTTT. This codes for CASSLFPTDTQYF.

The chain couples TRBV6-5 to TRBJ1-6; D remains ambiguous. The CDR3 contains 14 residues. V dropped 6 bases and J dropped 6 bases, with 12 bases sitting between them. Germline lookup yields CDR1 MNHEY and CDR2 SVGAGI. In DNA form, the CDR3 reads TGTGCCAGCAGATACCGGGATCCTAATTCACCCCTCCACTTT. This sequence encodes CASRYRDPNSPLHF.